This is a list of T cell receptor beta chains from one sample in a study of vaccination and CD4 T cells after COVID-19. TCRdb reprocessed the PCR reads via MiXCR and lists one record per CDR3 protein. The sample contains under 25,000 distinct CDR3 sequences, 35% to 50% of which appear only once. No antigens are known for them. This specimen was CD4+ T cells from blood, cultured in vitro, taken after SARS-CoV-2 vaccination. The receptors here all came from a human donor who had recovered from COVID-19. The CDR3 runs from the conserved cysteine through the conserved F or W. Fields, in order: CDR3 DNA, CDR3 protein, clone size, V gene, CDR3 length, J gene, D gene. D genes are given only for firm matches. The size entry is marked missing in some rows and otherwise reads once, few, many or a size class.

CDR3 DNA: TGTGCCAGCAGAGTATCCCTCAGGGCCAACTATGGCTACACCTTC; CDR3 protein: CASRVSLRANYGYTF; clone size: -; V gene: TRBV6-1; CDR3 length: 15; J gene: TRBJ1-2; D gene: -
CDR3 DNA: TGTGCCAGTAGTATGCTGCAGGGGCTGAACTATGGCTACACCTTC; CDR3 protein: CASSMLQGLNYGYTF; clone size: -; V gene: TRBV19; CDR3 length: 15; J gene: TRBJ1-2; D gene: -
CDR3 DNA: TGTGCCAGCAGTTTCCGAGGGGACACCGGGGAGCTGTTTTTT; CDR3 protein: CASSFRGDTGELFF; clone size: -; V gene: TRBV2; CDR3 length: 14; J gene: TRBJ2-2; D gene: -
CDR3 DNA: TGCAGTGCTAGAGGACTAGCGGGAGTAAGGGAGCTGTTTTTT; CDR3 protein: CSARGLAGVRELFF; clone size: -; V gene: TRBV20-1; CDR3 length: 14; J gene: TRBJ2-2; D gene: TRBD2
CDR3 DNA: TGTGCCAGCAGTTTAAGCCGGGAAGGGTCCTACAATGAGCAGTTCTTC; CDR3 protein: CASSLSREGSYNEQFF; clone size: -; V gene: TRBV12-3/TRBV12-4; CDR3 length: 16; J gene: TRBJ2-1; D gene: -
CDR3 DNA: TGTGCCAGCAGTTACTCAAGGGAGACCCAGTACTTC; CDR3 protein: CASSYSRETQYF; clone size: -; V gene: TRBV6-2/TRBV6-3; CDR3 length: 12; J gene: TRBJ2-5; D gene: -
CDR3 DNA: TGTGCCAGCAGCTTTACTAGCGGGAGGGCCGAAAATACGCAGTATTTT; CDR3 protein: CASSFTSGRAENTQYF; clone size: once; V gene: TRBV7-2; CDR3 length: 16; J gene: TRBJ2-3; D gene: TRBD2
CDR3 DNA: TGTGCCAGCAGTTCAAGACAGGGCTCCTCCTACGAGCAGTACTTC; CDR3 protein: CASSSRQGSSYEQYF; clone size: -; V gene: TRBV27; CDR3 length: 15; J gene: TRBJ2-7; D gene: TRBD1
CDR3 DNA: TGCAGTGCTCGACTAGCGGGAGTAACAGATACGCAGTATTTT; CDR3 protein: CSARLAGVTDTQYF; clone size: -; V gene: TRBV20-1; CDR3 length: 14; J gene: TRBJ2-3; D gene: TRBD2
CDR3 DNA: TGTGCCAGCAGCCAAACGGGGTTCCCCTACGAGCAGTACTTC; CDR3 protein: CASSQTGFPYEQYF; clone size: few; V gene: TRBV6-2/TRBV6-3; CDR3 length: 14; J gene: TRBJ2-7; D gene: -
CDR3 DNA: TGTGCCAGCAGCTTAGGCAGGACCTACGAGCAGTACTTC; CDR3 protein: CASSLGRTYEQYF; clone size: few; V gene: TRBV7-2; CDR3 length: 13; J gene: TRBJ2-7; D gene: -
CDR3 DNA: TGTGCCAGCAGTGCGACAGCAAACACTGAAGCTTTCTTT; CDR3 protein: CASSATANTEAFF; clone size: few; V gene: TRBV6-1; CDR3 length: 13; J gene: TRBJ1-1; D gene: -
CDR3 DNA: TGTGCCAGCAGTTCCTTACCCGGGCTGACCCAGTACTTC; CDR3 protein: CASSSLPGLTQYF; clone size: -; V gene: TRBV27; CDR3 length: 13; J gene: TRBJ2-5; D gene: -
CDR3 DNA: TGTGCCAGCAGCCAAGACAGTTACTATTCCTACGAGCAGTACTTC; CDR3 protein: CASSQDSYYSYEQYF; clone size: -; V gene: TRBV7-9; CDR3 length: 15; J gene: TRBJ2-7; D gene: -
CDR3 DNA: TGTGCCAGTAGTATAGCGAATCAGGGTCACGGCTACACCTTC; CDR3 protein: CASSIANQGHGYTF; clone size: few; V gene: TRBV19; CDR3 length: 14; J gene: TRBJ1-2; D gene: -
CDR3 DNA: TGCAGTGCTAGCCCTCCCCCCGGGACTAGCGGGAATTCCTACAATGAGCAGTTCTTC; CDR3 protein: CSASPPPGTSGNSYNEQFF; clone size: -; V gene: TRBV20-1; CDR3 length: 19; J gene: TRBJ2-1; D gene: TRBD2
CDR3 DNA: TGTGCCAGCAGTTACTCCTCAGGCGGACGAACCTTC; CDR3 protein: CASSYSSGGRTF; clone size: -; V gene: TRBV6-2/TRBV6-3; CDR3 length: 12; J gene: TRBJ1-2; D gene: -
CDR3 DNA: TGTGCCAGCAGCCAAAGACAGGGGCGCGAAGCTGAAGCTTTCTTT; CDR3 protein: CASSQRQGREAEAFF; clone size: -; V gene: TRBV28; CDR3 length: 15; J gene: TRBJ1-1; D gene: TRBD1
CDR3 DNA: TGTGCCAGCAGCGGGTTCGGGCTTAACACTGAAGCTTTCTTT; CDR3 protein: CASSGFGLNTEAFF; clone size: -; V gene: TRBV7-2; CDR3 length: 14; J gene: TRBJ1-1; D gene: -
CDR3 DNA: TGTGCCAGCAGTGAAGAGGGTGGACTCAATGAGCAGTTCTTC; CDR3 protein: CASSEEGGLNEQFF; clone size: -; V gene: TRBV6-4; CDR3 length: 14; J gene: TRBJ2-1; D gene: -
CDR3 DNA: TGTGCCAGCAGCTTGCGACTAGCGGGAGGAAGGGGGGAGACCCAGTACTTC; CDR3 protein: CASSLRLAGGRGETQYF; clone size: -; V gene: TRBV7-3; CDR3 length: 17; J gene: TRBJ2-5; D gene: TRBD2
CDR3 DNA: TGTGCCAGCAGCCGTACAGGGGCTTCTAACTATGGCTACACCTTC; CDR3 protein: CASSRTGASNYGYTF; clone size: -; V gene: TRBV7-3; CDR3 length: 15; J gene: TRBJ1-2; D gene: TRBD1
CDR3 DNA: TGTGCCAGCAGCTTAACCGGGACCGGAACTAATGAGCAGTTCTTC; CDR3 protein: CASSLTGTGTNEQFF; clone size: few; V gene: TRBV7-2; CDR3 length: 15; J gene: TRBJ2-1; D gene: -
CDR3 DNA: TGCAGTGTCGCACAGGGAACCGGGGAGCTGTTTTTT; CDR3 protein: CSVAQGTGELFF; clone size: few; V gene: TRBV20-1; CDR3 length: 12; J gene: TRBJ2-2; D gene: -